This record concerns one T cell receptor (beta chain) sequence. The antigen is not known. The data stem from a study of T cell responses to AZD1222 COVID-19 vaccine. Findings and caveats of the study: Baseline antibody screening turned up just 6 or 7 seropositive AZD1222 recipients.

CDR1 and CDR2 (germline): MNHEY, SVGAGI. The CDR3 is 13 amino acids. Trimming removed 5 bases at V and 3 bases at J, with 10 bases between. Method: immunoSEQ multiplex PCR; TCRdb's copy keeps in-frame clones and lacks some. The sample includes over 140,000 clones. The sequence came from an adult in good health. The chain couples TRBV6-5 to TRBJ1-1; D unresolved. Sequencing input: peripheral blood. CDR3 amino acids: CASSPGFDTEAFF. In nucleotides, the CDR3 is TGTGCCAGCAGTCCCGGGTTTGACACTGAAGCTTTCTTT.